The clone carrying this T cell receptor (beta chain) was seen at least ten times. Its antigen is not identified. This sample was included in a study of post-analysis software for immune sequencing data. The study's findings and limits: The study found TRBV5-6, TRBV5-1 and TRBV20-1 among five TRBV segments more frequent in patients than controls.

The germline V gene has CDR1 SGHRS and CDR2 YFSETQ. V gave up 0 bases and J gave up 0 bases, with 7 bases separating them. CDR3 length: 15 amino acids. Unique molecular identifiers were built into the TCR beta cDNA libraries. TCRdb reprocessed the PCR reads with MiXCR, giving one entry per CDR3 protein. In the table there are 750,000 to 950,000 distinct CDR3 sequences, approximately 50% of which are singletons. The receptor's source is a girl under 18 with multiple sclerosis. The chain has TRBV5-1 and TRBJ2-1, with D perhaps TRBD1 or TRBD2 (5 bases each). The sample consisted of blood. In DNA, the CDR3 is TGCGCCAGCAGCTTGGAGGGGAGCTCCTACAATGAGCAGTTCTTC. Residues: CASSLEGSSYNEQFF.